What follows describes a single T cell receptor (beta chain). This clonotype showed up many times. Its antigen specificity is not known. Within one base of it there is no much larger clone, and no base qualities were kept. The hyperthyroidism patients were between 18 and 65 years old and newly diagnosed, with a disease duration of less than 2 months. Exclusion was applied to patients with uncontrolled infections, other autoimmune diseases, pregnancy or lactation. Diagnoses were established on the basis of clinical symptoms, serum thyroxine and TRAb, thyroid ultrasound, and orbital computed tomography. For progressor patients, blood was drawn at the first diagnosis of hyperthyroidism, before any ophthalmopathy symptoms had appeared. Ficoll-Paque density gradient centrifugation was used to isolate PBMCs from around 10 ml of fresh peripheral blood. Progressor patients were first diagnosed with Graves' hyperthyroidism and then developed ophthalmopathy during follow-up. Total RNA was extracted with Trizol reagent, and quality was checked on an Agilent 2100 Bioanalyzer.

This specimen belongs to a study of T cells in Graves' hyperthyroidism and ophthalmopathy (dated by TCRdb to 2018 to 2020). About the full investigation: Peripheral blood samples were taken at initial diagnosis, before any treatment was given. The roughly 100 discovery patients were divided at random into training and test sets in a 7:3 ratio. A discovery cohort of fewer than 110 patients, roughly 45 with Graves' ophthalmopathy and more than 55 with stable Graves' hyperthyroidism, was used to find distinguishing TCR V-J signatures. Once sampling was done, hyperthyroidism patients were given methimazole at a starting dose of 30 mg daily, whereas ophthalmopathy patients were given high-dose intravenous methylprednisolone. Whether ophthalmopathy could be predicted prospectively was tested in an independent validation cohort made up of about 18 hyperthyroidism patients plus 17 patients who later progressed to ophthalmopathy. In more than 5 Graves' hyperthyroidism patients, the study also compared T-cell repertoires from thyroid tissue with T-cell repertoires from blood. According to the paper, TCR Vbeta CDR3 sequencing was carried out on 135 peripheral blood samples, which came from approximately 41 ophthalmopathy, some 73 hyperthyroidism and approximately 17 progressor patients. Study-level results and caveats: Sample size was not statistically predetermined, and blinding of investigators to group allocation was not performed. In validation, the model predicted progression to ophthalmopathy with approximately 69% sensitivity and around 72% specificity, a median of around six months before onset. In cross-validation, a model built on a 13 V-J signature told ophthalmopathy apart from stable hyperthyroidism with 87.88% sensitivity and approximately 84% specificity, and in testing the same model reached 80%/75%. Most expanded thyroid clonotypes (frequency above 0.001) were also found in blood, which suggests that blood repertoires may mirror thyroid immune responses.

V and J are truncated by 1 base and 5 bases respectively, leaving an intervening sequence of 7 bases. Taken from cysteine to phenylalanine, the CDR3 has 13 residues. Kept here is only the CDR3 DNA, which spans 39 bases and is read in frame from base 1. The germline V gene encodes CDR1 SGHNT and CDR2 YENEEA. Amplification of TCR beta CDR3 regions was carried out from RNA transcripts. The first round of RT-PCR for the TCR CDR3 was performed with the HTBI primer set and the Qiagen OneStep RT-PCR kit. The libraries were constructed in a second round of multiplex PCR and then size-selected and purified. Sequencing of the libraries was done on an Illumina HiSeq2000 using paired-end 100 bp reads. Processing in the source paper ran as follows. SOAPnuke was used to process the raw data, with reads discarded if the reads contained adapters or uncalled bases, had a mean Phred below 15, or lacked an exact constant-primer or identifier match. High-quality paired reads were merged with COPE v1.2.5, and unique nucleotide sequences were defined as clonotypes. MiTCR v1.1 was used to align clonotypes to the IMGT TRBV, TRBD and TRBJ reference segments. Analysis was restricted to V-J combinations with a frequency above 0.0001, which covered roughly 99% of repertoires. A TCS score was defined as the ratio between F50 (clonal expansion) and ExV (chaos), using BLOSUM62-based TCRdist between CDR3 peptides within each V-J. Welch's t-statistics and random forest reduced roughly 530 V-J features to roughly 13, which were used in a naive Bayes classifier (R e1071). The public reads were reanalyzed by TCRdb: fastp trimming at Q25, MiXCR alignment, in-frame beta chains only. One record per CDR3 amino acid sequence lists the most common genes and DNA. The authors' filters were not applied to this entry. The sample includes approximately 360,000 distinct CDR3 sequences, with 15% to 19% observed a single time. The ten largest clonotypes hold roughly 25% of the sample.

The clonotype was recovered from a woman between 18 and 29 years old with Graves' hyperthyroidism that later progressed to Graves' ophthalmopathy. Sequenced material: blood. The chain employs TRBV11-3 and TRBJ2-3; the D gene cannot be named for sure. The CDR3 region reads CASSLGPEDTQYF. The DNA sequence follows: TGTGCCAGCAGCTTAGGGCCCGAAGATACGCAGTATTTT.